This T cell receptor beta chain was observed in a study of molecular identifiers for immune sequencing clone quantification. The V segment lost 5 bases and the J segment 7 bases; nucleotides outside the gene matches: 6. The CDR3 is 13 amino acids. The germline CDR1 and CDR2 sequences are MNHEY and SVGAGI. As previously described, bulk TCR libraries were made using listed TCR primers. TCRdb re-called the PCR reads through MiXCR, storing one row per CDR3 protein. Counted here are around 460,000 distinct CDR3 sequences, under 30% occurring once; the ten biggest clones make up 0.7% to 0.9%. The chain couples TRBV6-5 to TRBJ1-1; 8 nucleotides agree with TRBD1. This TCR was sampled from a human donor in good health. Some libraries in this study had Jurkat cell RNA spiked in. The sequenced material came from naive CD8+ T cells from blood, with Jurkat cell RNA spiked in. Subset here: FACS-sorted CD8+CD4-CCR7+CD45RA+ naive T cells. CDR3 region: CASSMTGVDEAFF. For the CDR3, the DNA is TGTGCCAGCAGTATGACAGGGGTTGATGAAGCTTTCTTT.